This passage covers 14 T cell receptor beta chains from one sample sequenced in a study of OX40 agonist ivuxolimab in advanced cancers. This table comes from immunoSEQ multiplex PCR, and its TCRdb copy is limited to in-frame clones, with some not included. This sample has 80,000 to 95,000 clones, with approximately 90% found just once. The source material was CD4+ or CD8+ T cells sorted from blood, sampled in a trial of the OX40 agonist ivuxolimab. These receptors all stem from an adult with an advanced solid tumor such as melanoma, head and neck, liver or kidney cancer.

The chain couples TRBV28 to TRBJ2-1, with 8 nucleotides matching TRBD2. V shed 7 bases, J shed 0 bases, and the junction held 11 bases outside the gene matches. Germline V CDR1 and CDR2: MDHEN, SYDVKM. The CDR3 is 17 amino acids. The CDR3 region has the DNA TGTGCCAGCACAGGTAGCGGGGAGCCCAGCTCCTACAATGAGCAGTTCTTC. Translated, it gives CASTGSGEPSSYNEQFF.

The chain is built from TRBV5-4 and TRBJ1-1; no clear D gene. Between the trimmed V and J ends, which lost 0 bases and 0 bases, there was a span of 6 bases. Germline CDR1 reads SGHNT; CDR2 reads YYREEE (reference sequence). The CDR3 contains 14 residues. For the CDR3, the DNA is TGTGCCAGCAGCTTGGACCCTATGAACACTGAAGCTTTCTTT. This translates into CASSLDPMNTEAFF.

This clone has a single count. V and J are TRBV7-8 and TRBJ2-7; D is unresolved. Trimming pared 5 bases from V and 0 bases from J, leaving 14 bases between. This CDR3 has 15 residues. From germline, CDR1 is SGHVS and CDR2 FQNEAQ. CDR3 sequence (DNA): TGTGCCAGCAGCCGAGCGTACACCGTCTCCTACGAGCAGTACTTC. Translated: CASSRAYTVSYEQYF.

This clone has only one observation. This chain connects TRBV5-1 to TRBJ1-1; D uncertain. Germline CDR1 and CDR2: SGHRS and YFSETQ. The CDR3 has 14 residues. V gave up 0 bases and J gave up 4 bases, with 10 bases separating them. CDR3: CASSLGTDGTEAFF. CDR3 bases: TGCGCCAGCAGCTTGGGAACCGACGGCACTGAAGCTTTCTTT.

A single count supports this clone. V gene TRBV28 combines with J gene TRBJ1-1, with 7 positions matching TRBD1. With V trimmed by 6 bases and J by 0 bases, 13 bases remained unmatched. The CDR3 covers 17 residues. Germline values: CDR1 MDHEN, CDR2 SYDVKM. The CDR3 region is CASSLNRWGQMNTEAFF. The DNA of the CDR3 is TGTGCCAGCAGCCTTAATAGGTGGGGACAGATGAACACTGAAGCTTTCTTT.

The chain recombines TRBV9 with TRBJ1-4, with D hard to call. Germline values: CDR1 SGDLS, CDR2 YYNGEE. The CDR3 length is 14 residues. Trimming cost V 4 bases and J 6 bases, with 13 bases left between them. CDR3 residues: CASSPKGVDEKLFF. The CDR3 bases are TGTGCCAGCAGCCCGAAGGGCGTTGATGAAAAACTGTTTTTT.

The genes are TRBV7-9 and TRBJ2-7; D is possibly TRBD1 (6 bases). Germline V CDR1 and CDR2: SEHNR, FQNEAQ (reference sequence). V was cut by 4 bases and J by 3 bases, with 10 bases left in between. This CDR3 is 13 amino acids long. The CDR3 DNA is TGTGCCAGCAGCTGGACAGAGGGCTACGAGCAGTACTTC. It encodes CASSWTEGYEQYF. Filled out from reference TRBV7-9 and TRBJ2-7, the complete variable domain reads DTGVSQNPRHKITKRGQNVTFRCDPISEHNRLYWYRQTLGQGPEFLTYFQNEAQLEKSRLLSDRFSAERPKGSFSTLEIQRTEQGDSAMYLCASSWTEGYEQYFGPGTRLTVT.

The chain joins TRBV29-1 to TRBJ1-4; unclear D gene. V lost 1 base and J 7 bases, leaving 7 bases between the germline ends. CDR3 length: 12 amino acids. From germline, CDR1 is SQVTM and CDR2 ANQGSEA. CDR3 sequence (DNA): TGCAGCGTTGAAGTCCGCCCTGAAAAACTGTTTTTT. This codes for CSVEVRPEKLFF.

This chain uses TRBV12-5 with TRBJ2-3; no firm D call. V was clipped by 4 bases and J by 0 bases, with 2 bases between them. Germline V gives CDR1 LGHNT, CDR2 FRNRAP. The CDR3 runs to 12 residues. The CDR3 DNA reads TGTGCTAGTGGTTCAAGCACAGATACGCAGTATTTT. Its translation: CASGSSTDTQYF.

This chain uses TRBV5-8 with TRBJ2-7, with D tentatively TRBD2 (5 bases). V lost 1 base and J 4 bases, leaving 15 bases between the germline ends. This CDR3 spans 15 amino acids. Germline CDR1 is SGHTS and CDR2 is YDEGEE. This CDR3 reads CASSLRQSPGYEQYF. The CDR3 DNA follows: TGTGCCAGCAGCTTGAGGCAGAGCCCGGGGTACGAGCAGTACTTC.

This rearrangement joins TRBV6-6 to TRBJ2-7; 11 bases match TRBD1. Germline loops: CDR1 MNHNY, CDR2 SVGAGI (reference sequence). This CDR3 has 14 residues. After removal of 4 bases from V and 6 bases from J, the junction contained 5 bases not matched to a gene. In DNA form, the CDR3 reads TGTGCCAGCAGTTTGGGACAGGGGGTTCTCGAGCAGTACTTC. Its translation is CASSLGQGVLEQYF.

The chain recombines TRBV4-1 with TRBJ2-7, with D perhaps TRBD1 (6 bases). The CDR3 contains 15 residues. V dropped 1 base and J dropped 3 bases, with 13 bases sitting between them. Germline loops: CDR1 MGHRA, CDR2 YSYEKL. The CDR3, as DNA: TGCGCCAGCAGCCAAGGATTCCTACAGGGCTACGAGCAGTACTTC. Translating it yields CASSQGFLQGYEQYF.

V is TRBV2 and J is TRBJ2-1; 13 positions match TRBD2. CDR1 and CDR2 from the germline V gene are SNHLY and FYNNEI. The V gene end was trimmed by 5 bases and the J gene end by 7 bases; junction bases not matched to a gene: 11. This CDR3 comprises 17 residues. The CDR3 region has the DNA TGTGCCAGCAGTTATACTAGGACTAGCGGGAGAGCGAATGAGCAGTTCTTC. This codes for CASSYTRTSGRANEQFF.

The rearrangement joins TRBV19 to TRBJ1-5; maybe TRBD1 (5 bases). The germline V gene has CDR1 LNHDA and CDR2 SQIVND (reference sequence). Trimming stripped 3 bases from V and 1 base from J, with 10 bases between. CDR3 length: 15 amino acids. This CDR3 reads CASSMVQGSNQPQHF. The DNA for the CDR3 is TGTGCCAGTAGTATGGTTCAGGGCAGCAATCAGCCCCAGCATTTT. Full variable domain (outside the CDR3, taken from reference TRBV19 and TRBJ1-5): DGGITQSPKYLFRKEGQNVTLSCEQNLNHDAMYWYRQDPGQGLRLIYYSQIVNDFQKGDIAEGYSVSREKKESFPLTVTSAQKNPTAFYLCASSMVQGSNQPQHFGDGTRLSIL.